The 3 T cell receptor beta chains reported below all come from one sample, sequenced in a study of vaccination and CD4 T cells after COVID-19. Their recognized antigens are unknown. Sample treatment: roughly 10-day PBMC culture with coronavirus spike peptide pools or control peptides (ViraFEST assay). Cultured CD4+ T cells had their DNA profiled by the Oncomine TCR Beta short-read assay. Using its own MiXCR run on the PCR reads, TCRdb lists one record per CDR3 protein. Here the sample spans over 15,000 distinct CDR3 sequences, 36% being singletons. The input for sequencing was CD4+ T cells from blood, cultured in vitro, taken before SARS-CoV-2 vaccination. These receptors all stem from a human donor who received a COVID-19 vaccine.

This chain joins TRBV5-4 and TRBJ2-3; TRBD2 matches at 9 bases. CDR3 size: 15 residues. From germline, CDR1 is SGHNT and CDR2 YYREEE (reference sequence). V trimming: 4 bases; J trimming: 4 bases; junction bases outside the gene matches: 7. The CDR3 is CASSAPLAGPDTQYF. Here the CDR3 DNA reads TGTGCCAGCAGCGCACCCCTAGCGGGGCCAGATACGCAGTATTTT.

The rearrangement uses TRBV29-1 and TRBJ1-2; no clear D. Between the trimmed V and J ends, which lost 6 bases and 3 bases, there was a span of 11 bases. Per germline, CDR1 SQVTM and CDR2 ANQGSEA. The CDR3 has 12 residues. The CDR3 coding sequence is TGCAGCGTCGAGGAGGTTGACTATGGCTACACCTTC. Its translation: CSVEEVDYGYTF.

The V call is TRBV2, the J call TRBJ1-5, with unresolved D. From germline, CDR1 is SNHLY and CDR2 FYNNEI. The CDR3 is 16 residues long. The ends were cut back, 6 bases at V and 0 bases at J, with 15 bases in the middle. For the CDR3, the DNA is TGTGCCAGCAGAGCCGTCGGAGGCCTTAGCAATCAGCCCCAGCATTTT. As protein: CASRAVGGLSNQPQHF.